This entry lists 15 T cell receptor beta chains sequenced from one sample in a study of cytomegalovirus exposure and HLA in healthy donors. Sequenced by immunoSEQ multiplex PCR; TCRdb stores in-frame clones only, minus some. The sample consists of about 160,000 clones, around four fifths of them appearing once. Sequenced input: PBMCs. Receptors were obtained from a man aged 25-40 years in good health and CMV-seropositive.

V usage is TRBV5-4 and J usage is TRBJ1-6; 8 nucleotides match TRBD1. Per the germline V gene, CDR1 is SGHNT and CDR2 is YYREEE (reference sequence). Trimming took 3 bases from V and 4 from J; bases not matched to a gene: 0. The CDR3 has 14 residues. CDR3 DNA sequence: TGTGCCAGCAGCTGGACAGGGTATAATTCACCCCTCCACTTT. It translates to CASSWTGYNSPLHF.

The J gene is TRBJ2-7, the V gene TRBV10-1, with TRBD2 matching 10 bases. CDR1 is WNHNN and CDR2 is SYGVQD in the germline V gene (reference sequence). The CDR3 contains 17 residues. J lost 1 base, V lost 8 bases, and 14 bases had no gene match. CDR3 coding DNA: TGCGCCAGCGGTACTAGAGCGGGGGGGGATCAATCCTACGAGCAGTACTTC. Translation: CASGTRAGGDQSYEQYF.

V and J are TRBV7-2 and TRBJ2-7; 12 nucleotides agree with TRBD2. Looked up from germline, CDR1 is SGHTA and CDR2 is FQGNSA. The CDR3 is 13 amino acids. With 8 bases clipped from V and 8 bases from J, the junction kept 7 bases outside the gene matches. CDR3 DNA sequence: TGTGCCAGCGACGCTAGCGGGGGGGAGAAGCAGTACTTC. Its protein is CASDASGGEKQYF.

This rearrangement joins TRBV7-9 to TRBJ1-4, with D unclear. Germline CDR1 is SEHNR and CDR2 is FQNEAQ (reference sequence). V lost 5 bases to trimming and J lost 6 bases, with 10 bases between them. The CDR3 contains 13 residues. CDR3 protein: CASSPEVDEKLFF. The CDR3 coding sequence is TGTGCCAGCAGCCCAGAGGTCGATGAAAAACTGTTTTTT.

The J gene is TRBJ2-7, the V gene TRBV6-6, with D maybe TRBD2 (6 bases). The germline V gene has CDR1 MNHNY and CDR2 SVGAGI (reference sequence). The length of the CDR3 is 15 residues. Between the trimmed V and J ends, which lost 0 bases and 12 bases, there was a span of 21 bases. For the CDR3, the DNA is TGTGCCAGCAGTTACTCGGAGGGCCCCTACCTTCCACGGTACTTC. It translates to CASSYSEGPYLPRYF.

The CDR3 sequence is CASSVRRGSVGGELFF. CDR3 nucleotides: TGTGCCAGCAGTGTCAGGCGGGGAAGTGTTGGCGGGGAGCTGTTTTTT. The J gene is TRBJ2-2, the V gene TRBV2; TRBD2 might be the D (6 bases). The germline V and J ends were trimmed by 4 bases and 7 bases, with 19 bases remaining between them. CDR3 length: 16 residues. Germline assignment: CDR1 SNHLY and CDR2 FYNNEI.

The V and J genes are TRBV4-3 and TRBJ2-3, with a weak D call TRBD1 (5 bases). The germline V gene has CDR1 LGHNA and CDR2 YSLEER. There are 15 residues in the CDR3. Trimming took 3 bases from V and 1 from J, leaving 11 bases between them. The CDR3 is CASSQNARGTDTQYF. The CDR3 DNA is TGCGCCAGCAGCCAGAATGCCAGGGGCACAGATACGCAGTATTTT.

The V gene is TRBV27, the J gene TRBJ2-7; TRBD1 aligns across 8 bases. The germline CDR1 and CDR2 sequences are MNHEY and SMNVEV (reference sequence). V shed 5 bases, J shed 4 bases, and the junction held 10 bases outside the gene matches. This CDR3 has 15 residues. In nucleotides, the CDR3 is TGTGCCAGCAGTCCTAGGACAGGGTTCACTTACGAGCAGTACTTC. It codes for CASSPRTGFTYEQYF.

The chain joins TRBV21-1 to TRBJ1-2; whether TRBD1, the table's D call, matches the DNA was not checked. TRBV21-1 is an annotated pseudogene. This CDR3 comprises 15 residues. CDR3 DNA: TGTGCCAGCAGCAAACAGGCAGCCTCTCAGATTGGCTACACCTTC. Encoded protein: CASSKQAASQIGYTF.

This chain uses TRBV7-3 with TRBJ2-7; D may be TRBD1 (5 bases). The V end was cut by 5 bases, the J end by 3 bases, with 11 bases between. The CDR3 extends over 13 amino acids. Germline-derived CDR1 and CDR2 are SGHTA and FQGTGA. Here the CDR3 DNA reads TGTGCCAGCAGCCCCACTGACAGCTACGAGCAGTACTTC. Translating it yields CASSPTDSYEQYF.

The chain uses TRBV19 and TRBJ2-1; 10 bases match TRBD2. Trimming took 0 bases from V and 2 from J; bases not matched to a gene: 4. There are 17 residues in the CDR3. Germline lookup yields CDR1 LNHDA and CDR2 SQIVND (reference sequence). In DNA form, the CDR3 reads TGTGCCAGTAGTATAGATCTCCTAGCGGGGGCCTACAATGAGCAGTTCTTC. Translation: CASSIDLLAGAYNEQFF. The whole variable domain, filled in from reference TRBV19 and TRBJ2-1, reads DGGITQSPKYLFRKEGQNVTLSCEQNLNHDAMYWYRQDPGQGLRLIYYSQIVNDFQKGDIAEGYSVSREKKESFPLTVTSAQKNPTAFYLCASSIDLLAGAYNEQFFGPGTRLTVL.

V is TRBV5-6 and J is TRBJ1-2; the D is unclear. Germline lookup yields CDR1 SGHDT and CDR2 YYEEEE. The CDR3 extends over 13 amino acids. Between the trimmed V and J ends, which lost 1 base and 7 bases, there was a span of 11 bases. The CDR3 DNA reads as TGTGCCAGCAGCTTGATTCGGGAGGGTGGCTACACCTTC. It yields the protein CASSLIREGGYTF.

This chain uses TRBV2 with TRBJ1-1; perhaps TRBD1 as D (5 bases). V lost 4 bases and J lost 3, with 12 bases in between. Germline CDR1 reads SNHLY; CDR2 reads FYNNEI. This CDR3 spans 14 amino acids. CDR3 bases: TGTGCCAGCAGTGGGACGGGGGGAGACACTGAAGCTTTCTTT. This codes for CASSGTGGDTEAFF.

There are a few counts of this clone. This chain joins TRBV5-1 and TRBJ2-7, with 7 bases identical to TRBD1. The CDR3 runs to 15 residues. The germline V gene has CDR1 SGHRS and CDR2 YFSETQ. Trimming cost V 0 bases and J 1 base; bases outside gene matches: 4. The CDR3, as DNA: TGCGCCAGCAGCTTGGAACAGGGGATATCCTACGAGCAGTACTTC. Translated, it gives CASSLEQGISYEQYF.

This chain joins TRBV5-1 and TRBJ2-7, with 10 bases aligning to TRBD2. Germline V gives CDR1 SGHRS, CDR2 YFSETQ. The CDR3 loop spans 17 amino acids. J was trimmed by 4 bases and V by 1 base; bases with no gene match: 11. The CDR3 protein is CASSLTLAGATVYEQYF. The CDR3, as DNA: TGCGCCAGCAGCTTGACTCTAGCGGGGGCCACGGTTTACGAGCAGTACTTC.